The source of this T cell receptor (beta chain) is a study of CD8+CD57+ T cells in acquired aplastic anemia. The V end was cut by 6 bases, the J end by 4 bases, with 15 bases between. Germline V gives CDR1 MGHRA, CDR2 YSYEKL. The CDR3 consists of 14 residues. This clonotype was observed at least ten times. The template for TCR beta VDJ and CDR3 sequence profiling was genomic DNA. TCRdb fed the reads into MiXCR, producing one record per CDR3 protein. The data hold some 120,000 distinct CDR3 sequences, with about 48% observed a single time. Sequencing was carried out using sorted CD4+, CD8+, or CD8+CD57+ T cells (not recorded which) from PBMCs. This sequence originates from a human donor in good health, serving as a control. The rearrangement links TRBV4-1 to TRBJ1-2; no clear D gene. Written as DNA, the CDR3 is TGCGCCAGCAGTCTTACTACTCCCCTCTATGGCTACACCTTC. It yields the protein CASSLTTPLYGYTF.